What follows is one TCR beta chain and its context. Deletions cut 5 bases from V and 1 base from J, with 15 bases between. The CDR3 extends over 15 amino acids. CDR1 and CDR2 (germline): SGHTA, FQGNSA. The data were obtained in a study of blood T cell repertoires in COVID-19. Study context: Acute and convalescent COVID-19 samples came from the United States, Italy and Spain.

Original handling: Nucleated cell number was recorded as an estimate derived from reference gene primer amplification. The repertoire was sequenced with immunoSEQ multiplex PCR; TCRdb's copy has only in-frame clones and lacks some. D and trimming come from the DNA, and the V and J calls and clone size come from that table. The table records under 350,000 clones, about 89% of them present only once. V is TRBV7-2 and J is TRBJ2-7; D might be TRBD1 (6 bases). The sequencing input was peripheral blood. The source of this sequence is a man in his forties with acute or convalescent COVID-19. CDR3 DNA: TGTGCCAGCAGCCTTGGACAGTCTTGGTCCTACGAGCAGTACTTC. Amino acids: CASSLGQSWSYEQYF.